These T cell receptor beta chains were read from a single sample in a study of T cells expressing NK-cell markers. Each CDR3 protein gets one entry in TCRdb, which reprocessed the 5' RACE reads and gives no DNA. This repertoire includes 150,000 to 200,000 distinct CDR3 sequences. The sample was blood T cells: a sorted CD56 or NKG2C T cell subset, CD4+ or CD8+ T cells, or bulk PBMC T cells (not recorded which). All receptors derive from a woman between 18 and 70 years old in good health. Each CDR3 is given with its conserved first and last residue.

v_call	j_call	cdr3_aa
TRBV20-1	TRBJ1-4	CSASKQGIHEKLFF
TRBV7-8	TRBJ2-1	CASSLVVGRNRVGNEQFF
TRBV5-1	TRBJ2-2	CASSLGGQNTGELFF
TRBV28	TRBJ2-7	CASSPLTSLNEQYF
TRBV20-1	TRBJ2-7	CSARRSVPATYEQYF
TRBV20-1	TRBJ2-5	CSARDSPVTGTQYF
TRBV2	TRBJ2-7	CASKGDLFEQYF
TRBV6-5	TRBJ2-5	CASSWSRGRETQYF
TRBV12-3/TRBV12-4	TRBJ2-3	CASSLRGFTDTQYF
TRBV28	TRBJ2-1	CASSSGTGGDNEQFF
TRBV20-1	TRBJ2-2	CSVGTRRSATANTGELFF
TRBV6-1	TRBJ1-6	CARRAGNRNSPLHF
TRBV3-1	TRBJ1-2	CASSQGVTGNYGYTF
TRBV7-9	TRBJ1-5	CASSLSGVEQPQHF
TRBV10-3	TRBJ2-6	CAISTGISGANVLTF
TRBV27	TRBJ2-1	CASTRRDEQFF
TRBV2	TRBJ2-3	CASSVEREELSTDTQYF
TRBV28	TRBJ2-1	CASSRRLDKYNEQFF
TRBV7-9	TRBJ2-1	CASSLGDTYDEQFF
TRBV29-1	TRBJ2-7	CSVARDRGNEQYF
TRBV7-2	TRBJ2-3	CASSLGHSSTDTQYF
TRBV4-2	TRBJ1-5	CASSPPQGSNQPQHF
TRBV2	TRBJ1-6	CASSELEGFNNSPLHF
TRBV11-2	TRBJ1-3	CASARMGNTIYF
TRBV20-1	TRBJ1-1	CSAPVGGSGNTEAFF
TRBV10-3	TRBJ1-1	CAISQGQGKLTEAFF
TRBV6-1	TRBJ2-7	CASSEASSGRAFVYEQYF
TRBV13	TRBJ1-1	CASSLMRTAEAFF
TRBV7-9	TRBJ1-1	CASSVLPLGRTEAFF
TRBV6-5	TRBJ1-2	CASSYSTTYYGYTF
TRBV12-3/TRBV12-4	TRBJ2-2	CASSLSGGSNTGELFF
TRBV2	TRBJ1-2	CASSEDRADHYGYTF
TRBV4-1	TRBJ2-1	CASSQDFIAGGEQFF
TRBV4-1	TRBJ2-4	CASRQTFELAKNIQYF
TRBV7-2	TRBJ2-3	CASSPSGGETQYF
TRBV27	TRBJ1-2	CASSLRSGAGGYTF
TRBV25-1	TRBJ2-3	CASTPTSGRPDTQYF
TRBV3-1	TRBJ1-1	CASSLSDIGTEAFF
TRBV14	TRBJ1-1	CASSQGLMTEAFF
TRBV7-2	TRBJ1-1	CASSLTLTTVSTEAFF
TRBV4-1	TRBJ2-5	CASSQEPGRWAQYF
TRBV20-1	TRBJ2-5	CSARPGTEETQYF
TRBV28	TRBJ2-3	CASSRSGVDTQYF
TRBV20-1	TRBJ2-1	CSASGGAEQFF
TRBV4-2	TRBJ2-3	CASSQGPGPTSTDTQYF
TRBV29-1	TRBJ2-7	CSAHAAGGSYEQYF
TRBV12-3/TRBV12-4	TRBJ1-1	CASSSRGSMGAFF
TRBV20-1	TRBJ2-7	CSAIGPLATYEQYF
TRBV29-1	TRBJ2-2	CSVTPGGSFTGELFF
TRBV2	TRBJ1-2	CASTKGTGTYGYTF
TRBV10-3	TRBJ1-1	CAISVRERNTEAFF
TRBV10-3	TRBJ2-3	CAISENTDTQYF
TRBV13	TRBJ2-6	CASSPRFGSSGANVLTF
TRBV5-1	TRBJ2-7	CASSLILAGDGAYEQYF
TRBV19	TRBJ2-1	CASSITGSGKGLNEQFF